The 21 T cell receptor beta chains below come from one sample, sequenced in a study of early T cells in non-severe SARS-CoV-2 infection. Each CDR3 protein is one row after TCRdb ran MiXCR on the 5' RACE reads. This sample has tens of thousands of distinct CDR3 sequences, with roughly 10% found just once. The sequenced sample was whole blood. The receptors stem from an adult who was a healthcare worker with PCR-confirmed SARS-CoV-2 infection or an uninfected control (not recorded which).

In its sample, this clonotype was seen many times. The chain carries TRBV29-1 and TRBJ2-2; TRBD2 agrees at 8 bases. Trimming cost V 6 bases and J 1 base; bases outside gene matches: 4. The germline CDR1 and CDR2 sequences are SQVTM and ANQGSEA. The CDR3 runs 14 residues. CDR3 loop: CSVRLAWNTGELFF. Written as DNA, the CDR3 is TGCAGCGTCAGACTAGCGTGGAACACCGGGGAGCTGTTTTTT.

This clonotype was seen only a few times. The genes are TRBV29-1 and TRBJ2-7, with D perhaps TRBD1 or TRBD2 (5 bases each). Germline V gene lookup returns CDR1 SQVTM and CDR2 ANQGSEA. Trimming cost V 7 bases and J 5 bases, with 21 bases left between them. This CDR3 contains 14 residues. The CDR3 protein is CSATRDGVWDEQYF. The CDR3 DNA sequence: TGCAGCGCGACCCGGGACGGAGTTTGGGACGAGCAGTACTTC.

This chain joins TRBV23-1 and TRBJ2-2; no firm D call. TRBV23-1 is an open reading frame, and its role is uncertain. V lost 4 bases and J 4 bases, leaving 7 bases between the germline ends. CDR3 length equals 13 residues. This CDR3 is CASSPASTGELFF. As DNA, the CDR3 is TGCGCCAGCAGTCCCGCCAGCACCGGGGAGCTGTTTTTT.

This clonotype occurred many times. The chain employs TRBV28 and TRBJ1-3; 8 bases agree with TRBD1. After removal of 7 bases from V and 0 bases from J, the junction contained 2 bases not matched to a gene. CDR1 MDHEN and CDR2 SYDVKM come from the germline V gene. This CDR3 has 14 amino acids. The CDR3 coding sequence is TGTGCCAGCATCGGACAGGGCTCTGGAAACACCATATATTTT. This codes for CASIGQGSGNTIYF.

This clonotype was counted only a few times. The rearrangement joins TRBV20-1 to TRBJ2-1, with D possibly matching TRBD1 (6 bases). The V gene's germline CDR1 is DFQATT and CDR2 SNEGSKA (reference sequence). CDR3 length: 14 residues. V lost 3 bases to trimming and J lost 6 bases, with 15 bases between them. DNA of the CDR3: TGCAGTGCTAGCCGAACAGGGATCGGCAATGAGCAGTTCTTC. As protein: CSASRTGIGNEQFF.

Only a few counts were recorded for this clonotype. CDR3 region: CASSEDRAYNEQFF. Here the CDR3 DNA reads TGTGCCAGCAGTGAAGACAGGGCTTACAATGAGCAGTTCTTC. The chain joins TRBV2 to TRBJ2-1; tentative D call: TRBD1 (6 bases). V was shortened by 1 base and J by 4 bases, with 8 bases between the two germline ends. This CDR3 is 14 amino acids long. Per the germline V gene, CDR1 is SNHLY and CDR2 is FYNNEI.

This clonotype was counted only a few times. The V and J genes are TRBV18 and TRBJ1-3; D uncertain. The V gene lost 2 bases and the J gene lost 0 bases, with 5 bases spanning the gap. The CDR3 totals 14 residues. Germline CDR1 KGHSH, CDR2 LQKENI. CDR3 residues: CASSPEVSGNTIYF. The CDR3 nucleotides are TGTGCCAGCTCACCAGAGGTCTCTGGAAACACCATATATTTT.

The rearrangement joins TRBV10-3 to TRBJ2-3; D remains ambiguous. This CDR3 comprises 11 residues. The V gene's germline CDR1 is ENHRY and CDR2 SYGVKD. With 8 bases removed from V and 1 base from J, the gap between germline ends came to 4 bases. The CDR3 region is CAIGRTDTQYF. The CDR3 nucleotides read TGTGCCATCGGCCGCACAGATACGCAGTATTTT.

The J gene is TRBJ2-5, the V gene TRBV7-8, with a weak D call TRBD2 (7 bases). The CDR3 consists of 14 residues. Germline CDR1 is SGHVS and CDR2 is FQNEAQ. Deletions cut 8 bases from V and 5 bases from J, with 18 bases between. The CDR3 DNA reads TGTGCCAGCTCCATGGGGGGGCGCTGGGAGACCCAGTACTTC. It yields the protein CASSMGGRWETQYF.

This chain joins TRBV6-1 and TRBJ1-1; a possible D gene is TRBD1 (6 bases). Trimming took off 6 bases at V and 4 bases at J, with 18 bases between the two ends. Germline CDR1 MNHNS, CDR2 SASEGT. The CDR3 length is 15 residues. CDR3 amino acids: CASSETGPMGTEAFF. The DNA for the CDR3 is TGTGCCAGCAGCGAGACAGGCCCGATGGGCACTGAAGCTTTCTTT.

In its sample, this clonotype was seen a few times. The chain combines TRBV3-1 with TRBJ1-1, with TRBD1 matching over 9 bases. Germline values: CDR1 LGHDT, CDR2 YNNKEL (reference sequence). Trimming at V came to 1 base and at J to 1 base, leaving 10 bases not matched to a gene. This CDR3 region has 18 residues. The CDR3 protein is CASSQVGVGTGQNTEAFF. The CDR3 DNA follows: TGTGCCAGCAGCCAAGTCGGTGTAGGGACAGGGCAGAACACTGAAGCTTTCTTT.

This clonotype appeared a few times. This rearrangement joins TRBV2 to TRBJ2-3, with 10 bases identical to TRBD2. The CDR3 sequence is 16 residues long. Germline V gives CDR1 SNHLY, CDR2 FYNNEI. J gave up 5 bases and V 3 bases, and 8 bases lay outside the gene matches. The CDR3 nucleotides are TGTGCCAGCAGTGAGGAGGTGGCTAGCGGGGGAGATACGCAGTATTTT. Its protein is CASSEEVASGGDTQYF. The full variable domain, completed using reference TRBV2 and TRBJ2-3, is EPEVTQTPSHQVTQMGQEVILRCVPISNHLYFYWYRQILGQKVEFLVSFYNNEISEKSEIFDDQFSVERPDGSNFTLKIRSTKLEDSAMYFCASSEEVASGGDTQYFGPGTRLTVL.

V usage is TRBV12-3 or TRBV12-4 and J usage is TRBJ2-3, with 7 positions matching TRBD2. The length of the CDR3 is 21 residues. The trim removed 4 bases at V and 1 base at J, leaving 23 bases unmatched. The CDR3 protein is CASSSLSRGLAGATGTDTQYF. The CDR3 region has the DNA TGTGCCAGCAGTTCCCTCTCCCGGGGCCTTGCGGGAGCCACTGGCACAGATACGCAGTATTTT.

The CDR3 region has the DNA TGTGCCAGCAGGGGACTATTGGGGCAGTACTTC. Translation: CASRGLLGQYF. The V gene is TRBV7-9, the J gene TRBJ2-5; 7 bases agree with TRBD2. The CDR3 has 11 residues. Germline CDR1 SEHNR, CDR2 FQNEAQ (reference sequence). The V gene end was trimmed by 6 bases and the J gene end by 11 bases; junction bases not matched to a gene: 6.

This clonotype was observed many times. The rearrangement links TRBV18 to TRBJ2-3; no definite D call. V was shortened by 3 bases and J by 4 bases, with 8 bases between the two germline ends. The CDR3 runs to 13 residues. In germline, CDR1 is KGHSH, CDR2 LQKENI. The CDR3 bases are TGTGCCAGCTCACCTAACACCCCAGATACGCAGTATTTT. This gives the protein CASSPNTPDTQYF. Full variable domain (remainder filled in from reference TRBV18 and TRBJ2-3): NAGVMQNPRHLVRRRGQEARLRCSPMKGHSHVYWYRQLPEEGLKFMVYLQKENIIDESGMPKERFSAEFPKEGPSILRIQQVVRGDSAAYFCASSPNTPDTQYFGPGTRLTVL.

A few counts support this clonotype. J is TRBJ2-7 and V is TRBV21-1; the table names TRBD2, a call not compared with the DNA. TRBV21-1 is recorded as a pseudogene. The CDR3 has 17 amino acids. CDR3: CASSKPDPGTSGYEQYF. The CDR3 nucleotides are TGTGCCAGCAGCAAACCGGACCCCGGGACTAGCGGTTACGAGCAGTACTTC.

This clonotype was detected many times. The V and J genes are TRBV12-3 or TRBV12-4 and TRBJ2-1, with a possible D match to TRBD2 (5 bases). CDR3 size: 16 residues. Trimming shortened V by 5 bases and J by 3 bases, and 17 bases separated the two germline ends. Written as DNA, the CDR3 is TGTGCCAGCAGTCCCCTAGCCCCCATGGACTACAATGAGCAGTTCTTC. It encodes CASSPLAPMDYNEQFF.

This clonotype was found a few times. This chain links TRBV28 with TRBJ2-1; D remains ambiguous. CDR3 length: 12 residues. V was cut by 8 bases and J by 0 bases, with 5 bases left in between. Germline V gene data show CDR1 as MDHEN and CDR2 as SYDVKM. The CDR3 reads CASVSSYNEQFF. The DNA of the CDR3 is TGTGCCAGCGTGAGCTCCTACAATGAGCAGTTCTTC.

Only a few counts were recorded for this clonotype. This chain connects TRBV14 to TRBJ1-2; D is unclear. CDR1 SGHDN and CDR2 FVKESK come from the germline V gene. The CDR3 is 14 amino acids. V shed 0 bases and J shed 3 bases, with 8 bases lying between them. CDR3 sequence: CASSQDPGDYGYTF. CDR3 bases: TGTGCCAGCAGCCAAGACCCCGGGGACTATGGCTACACCTTC. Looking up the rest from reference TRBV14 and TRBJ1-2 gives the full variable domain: EAGVTQFPSHSVIEKGQTVTLRCDPISGHDNLYWYRRVMGKEIKFLLHFVKESKQDESGMPNNRFLAERTGGTYSTLKVQPAELEDSGVYFCASSQDPGDYGYTFGSGTRLTVV.

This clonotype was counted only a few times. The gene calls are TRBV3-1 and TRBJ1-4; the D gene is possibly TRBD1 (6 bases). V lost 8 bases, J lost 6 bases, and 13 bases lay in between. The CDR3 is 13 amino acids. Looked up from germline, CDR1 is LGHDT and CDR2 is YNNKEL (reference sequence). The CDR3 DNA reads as TGTGCCAGCCGGGGGGGCGCGGATGAAAAACTGTTTTTT. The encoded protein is CASRGGADEKLFF.

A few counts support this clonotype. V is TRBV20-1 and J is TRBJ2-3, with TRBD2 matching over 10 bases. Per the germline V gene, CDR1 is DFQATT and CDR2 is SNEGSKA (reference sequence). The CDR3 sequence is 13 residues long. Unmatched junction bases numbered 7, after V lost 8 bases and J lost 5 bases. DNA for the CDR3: TGCAGTAGGTCAGCGGGAGGGCGAGATACGCAGTATTTT. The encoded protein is CSRSAGGRDTQYF.